Listed below are T cell receptor beta chains from one sample, sequenced in a study of identical twins. TCRdb re-called the 5' RACE reads with MiXCR, one entry per CDR3 protein. The data show about 220,000 distinct CDR3 sequences, with approximately 7.3% seen just once and 5% to 6% held by the top ten. The same data also contributed to another study, on yellow fever vaccine responses in identical twins.

The sample consisted of CD8+ T cells sorted from blood. All receptors derive from a woman aged 18-29 years in good health. Each CDR3 is given with its conserved first and last residue. The D gene is left open where the match is weak. Part of the rows lack a size; the others show once, few, many or a class for expanded clones.

V gene	D gene	clone size	J gene	CDR3 DNA	CDR3 protein
TRBV20-1	-	-	TRBJ2-7	TGCAGTGCTAGAGATATGGCCGAACGGGAATCAATCTACGAGCAGTACTTC	CSARDMAERESIYEQYF
TRBV15	TRBD2	many	TRBJ2-1	TGTGCCACCAGCAGTACTATTGTCGCTAGCGGTCCCTACAATGAGCAGTTCTTC	CATSSTIVASGPYNEQFF
TRBV5-4	TRBD1	few	TRBJ1-1	TGTGCCAGCAGCGGAACAGGGGCAGAAGCTTTCTTT	CASSGTGAEAFF
TRBV5-1	TRBD1	few	TRBJ2-1	TGCGCCAGCAGCCAAAGACAGGGCATATACAATGAGCAGTTCTTC	CASSQRQGIYNEQFF
TRBV7-9	-	-	TRBJ2-5	TGTGCCAGCAGACCCGTGGGCAGGGGGGAAGAGACCCAGTACTTC	CASRPVGRGEETQYF
TRBV12-3/TRBV12-4	TRBD1	few	TRBJ1-2	TGTGCCAGCAGTTTGACAGGGGGCGGGTATGGCTACACCTTC	CASSLTGGGYGYTF
TRBV5-6	TRBD1	-	TRBJ2-2	TGTGCCAGCAGCTTCTGGGACAGCAAGAACACCGGGGAGCTGTTTTTT	CASSFWDSKNTGELFF
TRBV10-3	TRBD1	few	TRBJ2-1	TGTGCCATCAGTGACCCGGACAGGCCCAACAATGAGCAGTTCTTC	CAISDPDRPNNEQFF
TRBV15	-	many	TRBJ1-1	TGTGCCACCAGCGCCGGACAGATAACGAACACTGAAGCTTTCTTT	CATSAGQITNTEAFF
TRBV3-1	TRBD1	many	TRBJ2-3	TGTGCCAGCAGCCCTGACAGGGCCACAGATACGCAGTATTTT	CASSPDRATDTQYF
TRBV12-3/TRBV12-4	TRBD1	-	TRBJ1-2	TGTGCCAGCAGTTCGTACAGGGGGCGTTTGACTGGCTACACCTTC	CASSSYRGRLTGYTF
TRBV24-1	-	-	TRBJ2-3	TGTGCCACCAGTGATTTGCGAACGGGAGCAGATACGCAGTATTTT	CATSDLRTGADTQYF
TRBV10-1	-	-	TRBJ2-1	TGCGCCAGCGGACCGGGCTACAATGAGCAGTTCTTC	CASGPGYNEQFF
TRBV10-2	TRBD2	many	TRBJ2-5	TGCGCCAGCAGTAACGACGCCAGCGGGAGGTTTGAAGAGACCCAGTACTTC	CASSNDASGRFEETQYF
TRBV6-5	-	few	TRBJ2-2	TGTGCCAGCAGTTACGTAGACATGAACACCGGGGAGCTGTTTTTT	CASSYVDMNTGELFF
TRBV7-9	-	-	TRBJ2-1	TGTGCCAGCAGCTCTATAGCGGATCCCTACAATGAGCAGTTCTTC	CASSSIADPYNEQFF
TRBV15	TRBD2	-	TRBJ2-3	TGTGCCACACTAGGACTAGCCGATAACACAGATACGCAGTATTTT	CATLGLADNTDTQYF
TRBV12-3/TRBV12-4	-	many	TRBJ2-7	TGTGCCAGCAGTTTAGGGGGATTCGTCTCCTACGAGCAGTACTTC	CASSLGGFVSYEQYF
TRBV7-9	-	many	TRBJ2-1	TGTGCCAGCAGCTTAGCGTCTAACAATGAGCAGTTCTTC	CASSLASNNEQFF
TRBV11-2	TRBD1	few	TRBJ2-5	TGTGCCAGCAGCTCCCCGGACAGGGGAGAGACCCAGTACTTC	CASSSPDRGETQYF
TRBV20-1	-	-	TRBJ2-1	TGCAGTGCCCCACGGGGCAGGGGTTTAGACTATGAGCAGTTCTTC	CSAPRGRGLDYEQFF
TRBV6-1	-	-	TRBJ2-3	TGTGCCAGCACCTTCCGAGTCGGGGATACGCAGTATTTT	CASTFRVGDTQYF
TRBV5-1	-	many	TRBJ1-2	TGCGCCAGCAGCTTGGCCGGTACCCCTAACTATGGCTACACCTTC	CASSLAGTPNYGYTF
TRBV13	-	-	TRBJ1-4	TGTGCCAGCAGCTTCGAGAGGGCAACTAATGAAAAACTGTTTTTT	CASSFERATNEKLFF
TRBV12-3/TRBV12-4	TRBD2	many	TRBJ2-1	TGTGCCAGCAGTTATAGCGGGAAGGATGAGCAGTTCTTC	CASSYSGKDEQFF
TRBV6-1	-	-	TRBJ1-1	TGTGCCAGCACCGAAGGGCCTCGAACTGAAGCTTTCTTT	CASTEGPRTEAFF
TRBV5-1	-	few	TRBJ1-1	TGCGCCAGCAGCTTGGAACCGGGACTTGACACTGAAGCTTTCTTT	CASSLEPGLDTEAFF
TRBV29-1	-	many	TRBJ1-2	TGCAGCGTCACCCGGGGGGATGACTACACCTTC	CSVTRGDDYTF
TRBV9	TRBD1	few	TRBJ1-2	TGTGCCAGCAGCGGGGACAGGGGATATGGCTACACCTTC	CASSGDRGYGYTF
TRBV9	TRBD1	-	TRBJ1-4	TGTGCCAGCAGCGCCGGGACAGGGTACCTGGCTAATGAAAAACTGTTTTTT	CASSAGTGYLANEKLFF
TRBV4-1	TRBD1	-	TRBJ1-4	TGCGCCAGCAGCCAGACAGGGGGCCTTGAAAAACTGTTTTTT	CASSQTGGLEKLFF
TRBV15	TRBD1	many	TRBJ1-1	TGTGCCACCAGCCCTGGACAGGCGAACACTGAAGCTTTCTTT	CATSPGQANTEAFF
TRBV10-3	-	many	TRBJ1-2	TGTGCCATCAGTTGGGGGAATGGCGGCTACACCTTC	CAISWGNGGYTF